These 26 T cell receptor beta chains originate from one sample sequenced in a study of blood T cell repertoires in COVID-19. Clones were read by immunoSEQ multiplex PCR, and TCRdb kept only the in-frame ones, dropping some. The table has 79,000 or so clones, more than 75% seen once. What was sequenced was peripheral blood. The receptor set was obtained from a human donor in a cohort sampled during active COVID-19.

This clone was picked up a small number of times. Other DNA sequences within the sample encode an identical CDR3. This chain links TRBV28 with TRBJ1-4; D is undetermined. Germline V lookup: CDR1 MDHEN, CDR2 SYDVKM. Trimming took 4 bases from V and 0 from J, leaving 6 bases between them. CDR3 length equals 14 residues. Here the CDR3 DNA reads TGTGCCAGCAGTTCCGGGGCAACTAATGAAAAACTGTTTTTT. It specifies CASSSGATNEKLFF.

This clone has more than one count but fewer than ten. The chain employs TRBV7-9 and TRBJ2-3; no reliable D call. Germline CDR1 is SEHNR and CDR2 is FQNEAQ (reference sequence). This CDR3 has 12 residues. V lost 3 bases, J lost 4 bases, and 5 bases lay in between. CDR3 region: CASSFGADTQYF. The CDR3, as DNA: TGTGCCAGCAGCTTTGGAGCAGATACGCAGTATTTT.

This clone showed up just a few times. V gene TRBV27 combines with J gene TRBJ2-7; 7 nucleotides align to TRBD1. CDR1 and CDR2 (germline): MNHEY, SMNVEV (reference sequence). CDR3 length: 13 residues. The ends lost 4 bases at V and 2 bases at J; junction bases unmatched: 2. The CDR3: CASSSTGPYEQYF. In DNA form, the CDR3 reads TGTGCCAGCAGTTCGACAGGGCCCTACGAGCAGTACTTC.

This clone appeared a few times. The chain couples TRBV2 to TRBJ1-1, with TRBD1 identical over 9 bases. Germline V gene data show CDR1 as SNHLY and CDR2 as FYNNEI. The junction had 5 bases not matched to a gene; V was cut back by 6 bases and J by 3 bases. This CDR3 is 14 amino acids long. The CDR3 DNA reads TGTGCCAGCAGGGGGACAGGGTGGGACACTGAAGCTTTCTTT. Translation gives CASRGTGWDTEAFF.

This sequence joins TRBV3-1 (or the pseudogene TRBV3-2) and TRBJ2-1, with TRBD2 matching 7 bases. The CDR3 contains 16 residues. Germline CDR1 and CDR2: LGHDT and YNNKEL (reference sequence). The J segment lost 8 bases and the V segment lost 0 bases, leaving 10 bases of the junction unmatched. The CDR3 protein is CASSQESGEVTYEQFF. DNA of the CDR3: TGTGCCAGCAGCCAAGAGAGCGGGGAGGTGACGTATGAGCAGTTCTTC.

The gene calls are TRBV5-4 and TRBJ2-1; 10 bases are shared with TRBD1. The V gene's germline CDR1 is SGHNT and CDR2 YYREEE (reference sequence). The CDR3 is made up of 16 amino acids. V was clipped by 4 bases and J by 6 bases; unmatched bases: 10. In nucleotides, the CDR3 is TGTGCCAGCAGCGTACCCGGGGACAGGGGTTTCAATGAGCAGTTCTTC. Protein sequence: CASSVPGDRGFNEQFF.

The rearrangement uses TRBV7-9 and TRBJ2-2; TRBD1 matches at 8 bases. This CDR3 comprises 14 residues. The J segment lost 9 bases and the V segment lost 4 bases, leaving 7 bases of the junction unmatched. Germline loops: CDR1 SEHNR, CDR2 FQNEAQ (reference sequence). The CDR3 protein is CASSSDRATRELFF. Here the CDR3 DNA reads TGTGCCAGCAGCTCGGACAGGGCGACGAGGGAGCTGTTTTTT.

V usage is TRBV6-1 and J usage is TRBJ1-1, with D uncertain. The CDR3 is made up of 13 amino acids. CDR1 and CDR2 from the germline V gene are MNHNS and SASEGT. The germline V and J ends were trimmed by 3 bases and 11 bases, with 16 bases remaining between them. As DNA, the CDR3 is TGTGCCAGCAGTGATGGGCCCGACCAGGCTGCTTTCTTT. Encoded protein: CASSDGPDQAAFF.

The gene calls are TRBV5-1 and TRBJ1-2; the match to TRBD1 covers 8 bases. Germline V gene data show CDR1 as SGHRS and CDR2 as YFSETQ. With 0 bases clipped from V and 4 bases from J, the junction kept 8 bases outside the gene matches. The CDR3 spans 16 residues. The CDR3: CASSLGQGASSYGYTF. Here the CDR3 DNA reads TGCGCCAGCAGCTTGGGGCAGGGGGCAAGTAGCTATGGCTACACCTTC.

The genes are TRBV2 and TRBJ2-5; D perhaps matches TRBD2 (6 bases). Germline V gives CDR1 SNHLY, CDR2 FYNNEI. The CDR3 sequence is 12 residues long. V gave up 7 bases and J gave up 4 bases, with 10 bases separating them. The CDR3: CASIRDSETQYF. In DNA, the CDR3 is TGTGCCAGCATCCGGGACTCAGAGACCCAGTACTTC.

The rearrangement links TRBV29-1 to TRBJ2-3; TRBD2 agrees at 11 bases. V shed 1 base, J shed 3 bases, and the junction held 0 bases outside the gene matches. The CDR3 runs to 14 residues. CDR1 and CDR2 (germline): SQVTM, ANQGSEA. CDR3 coding DNA: TGCAGCGTTGAAGCTAGCGGGAGGACAGATACGCAGTATTTT. It codes for CSVEASGRTDTQYF.

The chain carries TRBV2 and TRBJ2-2; D gene unclear. V lost 6 bases, J lost 2 bases, and 10 bases lay in between. The CDR3 runs to 14 residues. Germline V lookup: CDR1 SNHLY, CDR2 FYNNEI. DNA for the CDR3: TGTGCCAGCAGGGTCCAGGTTAACACCGGGGAGCTGTTTTTT. Translated, it gives CASRVQVNTGELFF.

The chain recombines TRBV19 with TRBJ1-2; 9 positions agree with TRBD1. Germline assignment: CDR1 LNHDA and CDR2 SQIVND (reference sequence). V trimming: 6 bases; J trimming: 1 base; junction bases outside the gene matches: 12. The CDR3 is 17 amino acids. CDR3 nucleotides: TGTGCCAGTAGCCGGTTGCGGGACAGGGACCTTAACTATGGCTACACCTTC. This gives the protein CASSRLRDRDLNYGYTF.

This chain uses TRBV5-1 with TRBJ2-2; 10 bases match TRBD1. The CDR3 has 15 amino acids. V dropped 4 bases and J dropped 7; count of bases not matched to a gene: 7. Germline assignment: CDR1 SGHRS and CDR2 YFSETQ. The CDR3 DNA reads as TGCGCCAGCAGCACCGGGACAGGGGTAGGCGGGGAGCTGTTTTTT. Protein: CASSTGTGVGGELFF. The full variable domain, with the rest looked up from reference TRBV5-1 and TRBJ2-2, is KAGVTQTPRYLIKTRGQQVTLSCSPISGHRSVSWYQQTPGQGLQFLFEYFSETQRNKGNFPGRFSGRQFSNSRSEMNVSTLELGDSALYLCASSTGTGVGGELFFGEGSRLTVL.

V and J are TRBV3-1 (or the pseudogene TRBV3-2) and TRBJ2-1; 12 bases fit TRBD2. Germline CDR1 and CDR2: LGHDT and YNNKEL (reference sequence). The V gene end was trimmed by 3 bases and the J gene end by 7 bases; junction bases not matched to a gene: 4. The CDR3 sequence is 15 residues long. In nucleotides, the CDR3 is TGTGCCAGCAGCCACAGGACTAGCGGGGCAAATGAGCAGTTCTTC. Encoded protein: CASSHRTSGANEQFF.

In its sample, this clone was seen once. V and J are TRBV21-1 and TRBJ2-1; TRBD1 is the table's D call, not checked against the DNA. TRBV21-1 is noted as a pseudogene. There are 17 residues in the CDR3. This chain's CDR3 is CASSKNSPGHKLDEQFF. The CDR3 DNA is TGTGCCAGCAGCAAAAATTCCCCGGGACATAAGCTCGATGAGCAGTTCTTC.

The rearrangement links TRBV27 to TRBJ1-2; D remains ambiguous. CDR3 length equals 14 residues. CDR1 and CDR2 (germline): MNHEY, SMNVEV (reference sequence). The V end lost 5 bases, the J end lost 0 bases, and 10 bases lay between the germline ends. CDR3 amino acids: CASSPFIANYGYTF. The CDR3 nucleotides read TGTGCCAGCAGTCCCTTCATAGCTAACTATGGCTACACCTTC.

The chain is built from TRBV28 and TRBJ2-7, with TRBD2 matching 11 bases. V lost 6 bases and J lost 2; bases outside the gene matches: 6. The CDR3 is made up of 15 amino acids. Germline loops: CDR1 MDHEN, CDR2 SYDVKM. The CDR3 spells CASSPATSGAYEQYF. As DNA, the CDR3 is TGTGCCAGCAGCCCCGCGACTAGCGGGGCCTACGAGCAGTACTTC.

The V and J genes are TRBV6-2 or TRBV6-3 and TRBJ2-1; D remains unclear. V dropped 6 bases and J dropped 3 bases, with 6 bases sitting between them. Per germline, CDR1 MNHEY and CDR2 SVGEGT. CDR3 size: 12 residues. CDR3 sequence reads: CASSSGYNEQFF. CDR3 sequence (DNA): TGTGCCAGCAGCTCCGGCTACAATGAGCAGTTCTTC.

The CDR3 DNA is TGTGCCAGCACCTTGGACAGTAACTATGGCTACACCTTC. Its translation is CASTLDSNYGYTF. V and J are TRBV12-1 and TRBJ1-2; no check of the table's D call, TRBD1, against the DNA was made. TRBV12-1 is deemed a pseudogene. The CDR3 spans 13 residues.

The chain links TRBV5-1 to TRBJ1-5; 8 positions match TRBD1. CDR3 length: 15 residues. The trim removed 4 bases at V and 2 bases at J, leaving 5 bases unmatched. Germline V gene sequence: CDR1 SGHRS, CDR2 YFSETQ. The CDR3 nucleotides read TGCGCCAGCAGCCTAACGACAGGGGGCAATCAGCCCCAGCATTTT. Translated: CASSLTTGGNQPQHF.

The rearrangement joins TRBV11-2 to TRBJ2-7, with 8 bases lining up with TRBD2. The germline V gene has CDR1 SGHAT and CDR2 FQNNGV. The junction had 11 bases not matched to a gene; V was cut back by 5 bases and J by 5 bases. This CDR3 has 15 residues. CDR3 sequence (DNA): TGTGCCAGCAGCCCCGCGGGGGGCCCTCGGGACGAGCAGTACTTC. Translation gives CASSPAGGPRDEQYF.

J is TRBJ2-7 and V is TRBV4-1; no firm D call. Per the germline V gene, CDR1 is MGHRA and CDR2 is YSYEKL. The CDR3 is 16 residues long. Trimming removed 0 bases from V and 0 bases from J, with 12 bases in between. The DNA of the CDR3 is TGCGCCAGCAGCCAAGATAACCGACCTAGCTCCTACGAGCAGTACTTC. This translates into CASSQDNRPSSYEQYF.

The chain couples TRBV7-7 to TRBJ1-4; 7 bases agree with TRBD1. This CDR3 has 13 residues. The V gene's germline CDR1 is SSHAT and CDR2 FNYEAQ (reference sequence). After removal of 5 bases from V and 6 bases from J, the junction contained 3 bases not matched to a gene. The CDR3 DNA is TGTGCCAGCAGCCCGGGACAGCATGAAAAACTGTTTTTT. Its protein product is CASSPGQHEKLFF.

This chain joins TRBV6-5 and TRBJ2-7; 8 nucleotides agree with TRBD2. The germline V gene has CDR1 MNHEY and CDR2 SVGAGI. V was clipped by 0 bases and J by 0 bases; unmatched bases: 4. This CDR3 has 16 amino acids. CDR3 in amino acids: CASSYSTSGLSYEQYF. The CDR3 DNA follows: TGTGCCAGCAGTTACTCCACTAGCGGTCTCTCCTACGAGCAGTACTTC.

The chain links TRBV28 to TRBJ1-2, with 9 nucleotides matching TRBD1. The length of the CDR3 is 15 residues. The V segment lost 6 bases and the J segment 6 bases; nucleotides outside the gene matches: 11. The germline V gene has CDR1 MDHEN and CDR2 SYDVKM. This chain's CDR3 is CASRAGQGDLNGYTF. In nucleotides, the CDR3 is TGTGCCAGCAGGGCGGGACAGGGAGATTTGAATGGCTACACCTTC.